The next 18 T cell receptor beta chains were all read from a single sample in a study of regulatory T cells in long-lasting Graves disease. Regarding time point: persistent/refractory GD, antithyroid drugs over 5 years with positive TRAb. From RNA extracted from PBMCs, the TCR library was made. Researchers made TCR beta libraries by using iRepertoire HTBI primers and running Arm-PCR on CDR3 regions. TCRdb re-called the multiplex PCR reads through MiXCR, storing one row per CDR3 protein. The sample lists 350,000 to 450,000 distinct CDR3 sequences; around 20% were seen once. The sequencing here drew on peripheral blood mononuclear cells (PBMCs), taken when the disease was refractory, from a patient treated with antithyroid drugs. All receptors derive from a female donor with Graves disease.

The CDR3 sequence is CATSRDPGTGELFF. The CDR3 bases are TGTGCCACCAGCAGAGACCCGGGCACCGGGGAGCTGTTTTTT. The chain employs TRBV15 and TRBJ2-2; D unresolved. CDR3 length: 14 amino acids. With 0 bases removed from V and 4 bases from J, the gap between germline ends came to 6 bases. CDR1 is LNHNV and CDR2 is YYDKDF in the germline V gene (reference sequence).

There are a few counts of this clonotype. The chain uses TRBV6-1 and TRBJ1-3; D is undetermined. Germline lookup yields CDR1 MNHNS and CDR2 SASEGT. Between the trimmed V and J ends, which lost 8 bases and 0 bases, there was a span of 11 bases. This CDR3 comprises 14 residues. The CDR3 reads CASARTDSGNTIYF. Written as DNA, the CDR3 is TGTGCCAGCGCTCGAACAGACTCTGGAAACACCATATATTTT.

Many counts were recorded for this clonotype. The chain is built from TRBV2 and TRBJ1-2; D is uncertain. V lost 7 bases and J 4 bases, leaving 13 bases between the germline ends. Germline CDR1 reads SNHLY; CDR2 reads FYNNEI. The CDR3 spans 13 residues. The CDR3 loop is CASTHGRTYGYTF. CDR3 in DNA: TGTGCCAGCACTCACGGACGGACCTATGGCTACACCTTC. Looking up the rest from reference TRBV2 and TRBJ1-2 gives the full variable domain: EPEVTQTPSHQVTQMGQEVILRCVPISNHLYFYWYRQILGQKVEFLVSFYNNEISEKSEIFDDQFSVERPDGSNFTLKIRSTKLEDSAMYFCASTHGRTYGYTFGSGTRLTVV.

The J gene is TRBJ2-1, the V gene TRBV28, with 9 bases matching TRBD2. The CDR3 contains 16 residues. V trimming: 7 bases; J trimming: 4 bases; junction bases outside the gene matches: 11. CDR1 MDHEN and CDR2 SYDVKM come from the germline V gene. CDR3 sequence reads: CASTPPASGDYNEQFF. The CDR3 DNA reads as TGTGCCAGCACCCCTCCAGCTAGCGGGGATTACAATGAGCAGTTCTTC. The full variable domain, its missing parts supplied by reference TRBV28 and TRBJ2-1, is DVKVTQSSRYLVKRTGEKVFLECVQDMDHENMFWYRQDPGLGLRLIYFSYDVKMKEKGDIPEGYSVSREKKERFSLILESASTNQTSMYLCASTPPASGDYNEQFFGPGTRLTVL.

This clonotype showed up just a few times. V is TRBV12-3 or TRBV12-4 and J is TRBJ1-2; D gene ambiguous. This CDR3 spans 12 amino acids. V was pared by 5 bases and J by 5 bases, with 9 bases between. This chain's CDR3 is CASSPSGYGYTF. For the CDR3, the DNA is TGTGCCAGCAGTCCCTCGGGGTATGGCTACACCTTC.

This clonotype came up a few times. The chain has TRBV7-9 and TRBJ2-1; no clear D. Per germline, CDR1 SEHNR and CDR2 FQNEAQ (reference sequence). V was cut by 4 bases and J by 6 bases, with 10 bases left in between. This CDR3 region has 13 residues. CDR3 bases: TGTGCCAGCAGCTATTCGAACACCAATGAGCAGTTCTTC. Translation: CASSYSNTNEQFF.

The chain couples TRBV30 to TRBJ2-7; D gene uncertain. With 3 bases removed from V and 3 bases from J, the gap between germline ends came to 9 bases. This CDR3 contains 12 residues. CDR1 is GTSNPN, CDR2 SVGIG, per germline (reference sequence). The CDR3 DNA is TGTGCCTGGAGGCGCGCTAACTACGAGCAGTACTTC. This sequence encodes CAWRRANYEQYF. The full variable domain, its missing parts supplied by reference TRBV30 and TRBJ2-7, is SQTIHQWPATLVQPVGSPLSLECTVEGTSNPNLYWYRQAAGRGLQLLFYSVGIGQISSEVPQNLSASRPQDRQFILSSKKLLLSDSGFYLCAWRRANYEQYFGPGTRLTVT.

The genes are TRBV20-1 and TRBJ2-5; D possibly matches TRBD1 or TRBD2 (5 bases each). This CDR3 comprises 16 residues. Trimming pared 5 bases from V and 5 bases from J, leaving 24 bases between. Germline V CDR1 and CDR2: DFQATT, SNEGSKA (reference sequence). The CDR3 spells CSASKGSGLSGETQYF. DNA for the CDR3: TGCAGTGCTTCTAAGGGGAGTGGCCTGTCGGGGGAGACCCAGTACTTC.

This clonotype was counted many times. The CDR3 DNA follows: TGTGCCAGCAGCTTCCGGGACAGGGGTAACGAGCAGTACTTC. It encodes CASSFRDRGNEQYF. The chain combines TRBV7-2 with TRBJ2-7; 10 nucleotides align to TRBD1. The germline V gene has CDR1 SGHTA and CDR2 FQGNSA. The CDR3 extends over 14 amino acids. V shed 3 bases and J 5 bases; nucleotides not matched to a gene: 4.

This clonotype has at least ten counts. The chain is built from TRBV5-1 and TRBJ2-7; no firm D call. This CDR3 is built from 14 residues. V shed 2 bases and J shed 2 bases, with 11 bases lying between them. From germline, CDR1 is SGHRS and CDR2 YFSETQ. Written as DNA, the CDR3 is TGCGCCAGCAGCTTCCGAGATCCGACCTACGAGCAGTACTTC. Translation: CASSFRDPTYEQYF.

A word on this clonotype: This may come from a read error, since a much larger clone is one base off. The chain is built from TRBV6-4 and TRBJ2-7; D call uncertain. Germline V gene data show CDR1 as MRHNA and CDR2 as SNTAGT. Trimming left V 6 bases short and J 2 bases short, with 14 bases between. The CDR3 covers 14 residues. CDR3 sequence: CASRDGRGPYEQYF. The CDR3 DNA is TGTGCCAGCAGGGACGGGCGAGGACCCTACGAGCAGTACTTC.

V gene TRBV9 combines with J gene TRBJ2-2, with D tentatively TRBD1 (5 bases). Trimming stripped 0 bases from V and 4 bases from J, with 10 bases between. CDR1 and CDR2 from the germline V gene are SGDLS and YYNGEE. The CDR3 spans 15 residues. In nucleotides, the CDR3 is TGTGCCAGCAGCGTAGAAGGGGTGGGCACCGGGGAGCTGTTTTTT. Encoded protein: CASSVEGVGTGELFF.

This clonotype was detected ten times or more. This chain joins TRBV7-3 and TRBJ2-5; D assignment may be TRBD1 or TRBD2 (6 bases each). This CDR3 spans 15 amino acids. V lost 5 bases and J 5 bases, leaving 18 bases between the germline ends. Germline CDR1 and CDR2: SGHTA and FQGTGA. The DNA of the CDR3 is TGTGCCAGCAGCCCAGGGGACCGGGGAGGCGAGACCCAGTACTTC. Amino acids: CASSPGDRGGETQYF.

This clonotype was seen more than once but under ten times. The rearrangement links TRBV5-1 to TRBJ1-5, with 7 bases lining up with TRBD1. The germline V gene has CDR1 SGHRS and CDR2 YFSETQ. The CDR3 covers 13 residues. With 4 bases clipped from V and 6 bases from J, the junction kept 4 bases outside the gene matches. In DNA, the CDR3 is TGCGCCAGCAGCAAGGGGGCAAGTCAGCCCCAGCATTTT. It codes for CASSKGASQPQHF. The full variable domain, in which reference TRBV5-1 and TRBJ1-5 provide the parts outside the CDR3, is KAGVTQTPRYLIKTRGQQVTLSCSPISGHRSVSWYQQTPGQGLQFLFEYFSETQRNKGNFPGRFSGRQFSNSRSEMNVSTLELGDSALYLCASSKGASQPQHFGDGTRLSIL.

This clonotype has ten or more counts. The chain couples TRBV28 to TRBJ1-2; TRBD1 matches at 8 bases. V lost 6 bases, J lost 7 bases, and 7 bases stayed unmatched. The CDR3 totals 13 residues. The V gene's germline CDR1 is MDHEN and CDR2 SYDVKM. The CDR3 region is CASRMGQVIGYTF. In DNA, the CDR3 is TGTGCCAGCAGGATGGGACAGGTGATTGGCTACACCTTC.

This clonotype was seen ten or more times. V gene TRBV5-8 combines with J gene TRBJ1-2; no reliable D call. The CDR3 has 12 residues. V lost 4 bases, J lost 4 bases, and 8 bases lay in between. CDR1 is SGHTS and CDR2 is YDEGEE in the germline V gene. CDR3 protein: CASSPMGYGYTF. In DNA, the CDR3 is TGTGCCAGCAGCCCCATGGGCTATGGCTACACCTTC.

This rearrangement joins TRBV5-6 to TRBJ2-5; D remains unclear. V was shortened by 3 bases and J by 6 bases, with 15 bases between the two germline ends. CDR3 length: 14 residues. CDR1 and CDR2 (germline): SGHDT, YYEEEE. CDR3 residues: CASSSRTFFKTQYF. The DNA for the CDR3 is TGTGCCAGCAGCTCCCGGACCTTTTTCAAGACCCAGTACTTC.

A note on this clonotype: A single base separates this from a much larger clone, so it may be a read error. The rearrangement links TRBV2 to TRBJ1-4; maybe TRBD1 (6 bases). This CDR3 spans 16 amino acids. CDR1 SNHLY and CDR2 FYNNEI come from the germline V gene. V shed 6 bases and J shed 4 bases, with 18 bases lying between them. CDR3: CASSYPGGHSNEKLFF. DNA for the CDR3: TGTGCCAGCAGCTACCCCGGGGGGCACAGTAATGAAAAACTGTTTTTT. Full variable domain (remainder filled in from reference TRBV2 and TRBJ1-4): EPEVTQTPSHQVTQMGQEVILRCVPISNHLYFYWYRQILGQKVEFLVSFYNNEISEKSEIFDDQFSVERPDGSNFTLKIRSTKLEDSAMYFCASSYPGGHSNEKLFFGSGTQLSVL.